The 5 T cell receptor beta chains presented below share a single source sample, sequenced in a study of monozygotic twins with inflammatory bowel disease. TCRdb re-called the 5' RACE reads; one entry per CDR3 protein, DNA not given. In all, the sample yields about 130,000 distinct CDR3 sequences. The sample taken for sequencing was blood. Receptor source: a human donor with ulcerative colitis or Crohn's disease, or a healthy co-twin of an affected twin (not recorded which).

This rearrangement joins TRBV7-9 to TRBJ1-3; TCRdb designates TRBD1, a call that cannot be tested without DNA. CDR1 is SEHNR, CDR2 FQNEAQ, per germline (reference sequence). CDR3 length equals 16 residues. The CDR3 here is CASSPRTTGSGNTIYF.

The chain recombines TRBV6-2 or TRBV6-3 with TRBJ2-3; TCRdb names TRBD2, which stays unverified in the absence of DNA. The CDR3 length is 17 residues. Germline-derived CDR1 and CDR2 are MNHEY and SVGEGT. The CDR3 reads CASPPSGRAGGTDTQYF.

V is TRBV20-1 and J is TRBJ1-6. The CDR3 spans 17 residues. Germline V gene data show CDR1 as DFQATT and CDR2 as SNEGSKA (reference sequence). CDR3 residues: CSARDLGPNSYNSPLHF.

V usage is TRBV27 and J usage is TRBJ1-1; TCRdb's D gene call, TRBD1, goes unchecked for lack of DNA. This CDR3 region has 16 residues. CDR1 MNHEY and CDR2 SMNVEV come from the germline V gene (reference sequence). This CDR3 reads CASSLTGGSRGTEAFF.

The chain recombines TRBV24-1 with TRBJ2-3; TCRdb picks TRBD1, but there is no DNA to check that call. The germline gives CDR1 KGHDR, CDR2 SFDVKD. The CDR3 extends over 14 amino acids. The CDR3 reads CATSFSGITDTQYF.